The rows below give T cell receptor beta chains drawn from one sample of a study of shared clonotypes between healthy human individuals. Generated by immunoSEQ multiplex PCR, the TCRdb table keeps only in-frame clones and is missing some. The sample includes roughly 1,000,000 clones, about 80% of them seen just once. Material: memory CD4+ T cells from PBMCs. These receptors originate from a man aged 18 to 30 in good health. Some clones in this sample may be carry-over from other donors' samples. Each CDR3 is given with its conserved first and last residue. A D gene is named only where the DNA matches it firmly. For some rows the clone size is stated as once, few or many, or as a class when expanded; others skip it.

v_gene,j_gene,abundance,d_gene,CDR3nt,CDR3aa
TRBV7-2,TRBJ1-3,-,-,TGTGCCAGCAGCCCCCAGATCTCTGGAAACACCATATATTTT,CASSPQISGNTIYF
TRBV11-2,TRBJ1-4,-,-,TGTGCCAGCAGCTTGCTCGGGGGGCAAATTAATGAAAAACTGTTTTTT,CASSLLGGQINEKLFF
TRBV7-9,TRBJ2-5,-,-,TGTGCCAGCAGCTTCATGGGAGGGGGAACAGAGACCCAGTACTTC,CASSFMGGGTETQYF
TRBV30,TRBJ2-7,few,-,TGTGCCTGGAGTGTAGAAAGAGGCTACGAGCAGTACTTC,CAWSVERGYEQYF
TRBV7-2,TRBJ2-3,once,-,TGTGCCAGCAGCTTGGGCGGCCTTACGCAGTATTTT,CASSLGGLTQYF
TRBV5-1,TRBJ1-3,-,TRBD1,TGCGCCAGCAGCCCTGGGACAGGCCGTGGAAACACCATATATTTT,CASSPGTGRGNTIYF
TRBV10-2,TRBJ2-4,-,TRBD1,TGCGCCAGCAGGAGGGGACAGGAATGGGACATTCAGTACTTC,CASRRGQEWDIQYF
TRBV4-1,TRBJ2-4,-,-,TGCGCCAGCAGCCAAGCTGGGAAAGCCAAAAACATTCAGTACTTC,CASSQAGKAKNIQYF
TRBV30,TRBJ1-2,-,-,TGTGCCTGGTCTTGGCGTATGGGCTATGGCTACACCTTC,CAWSWRMGYGYTF
TRBV7-3,TRBJ2-1,-,TRBD2,TGTGCCAGCAGCTTAGAAGCGGGAGGGCTTACTGAGCAGTTCTTC,CASSLEAGGLTEQFF
TRBV29-1,TRBJ2-1,-,-,TGCAGCGCTGGCTCCTCAGGATCGGGGAATGAGCAGTTCTTC,CSAGSSGSGNEQFF
TRBV9,TRBJ2-3,-,-,TGTGCCAGCACCCCTTCGGTTAGGGAGTGGGATACGCAGTATTTT,CASTPSVREWDTQYF
TRBV5-1,TRBJ2-2,-,-,TGCGCCAGCAGCTTGGTGGCTCACCATACCGGGGAGCTGTTTTTT,CASSLVAHHTGELFF
TRBV2,TRBJ2-2,few,-,TGTGCCAGCAGTGAGGGTCCCTTCCCAGGGGAGCTGTTTTTT,CASSEGPFPGELFF
TRBV7-9,TRBJ2-6,once,-,TGTGCCACGAACGTCCTGACTTTC,CATNVLTF
TRBV19,TRBJ1-4,once,-,TGTGCCAGTACCGAGGGAGGAACTAATGAAAAACTGTTTTTT,CASTEGGTNEKLFF
TRBV19,TRBJ1-2,-,-,TGTGCCAGTAGGTCTCTGATGACCTATGGCTACACCTTC,CASRSLMTYGYTF
TRBV5-4,TRBJ2-1,-,-,TGTGCCAGCAGCTTGGTCCGCAACCAAAACAATGAGCAGTTCTTC,CASSLVRNQNNEQFF
TRBV5-8,TRBJ2-7,-,TRBD1,TGTGCCAGCAGCCAGACAGGGGGCGTCTACGAGCAGTACTTC,CASSQTGGVYEQYF
TRBV4-3,TRBJ2-2,-,-,TGCGCCAGCAGCCAAGTATTCTGGGACACCGGGGAGCTGTTTTTT,CASSQVFWDTGELFF
TRBV30,TRBJ2-7,-,TRBD2,TGTGCCTGGAGTATCCTAGCGGGAGGTGGCGAGCAGTACTTC,CAWSILAGGGEQYF
TRBV30,TRBJ2-1,-,-,TGTGCCTGGAGTGTGGGTACTAGCAAGTACAATGAGCAGTTCTTC,CAWSVGTSKYNEQFF
TRBV5-1,TRBJ2-7,-,TRBD2,TGCGCCAGCAGCTTGGCCTTAGGGAGGGCTAGACACGAGCAGTACTTC,CASSLALGRARHEQYF
TRBV2,TRBJ1-1,-,-,TGTGCCAGCAGACCTCAGGGGGAAGCTTTCTTT,CASRPQGEAFF
TRBV7-2,TRBJ2-5,-,TRBD2,TGTGCCAGCAGCCGAATAGCGGGAAGGGAGACCCAGTACTTC,CASSRIAGRETQYF
TRBV2,TRBJ1-2,few,TRBD1,TGTGCCAGCAGTGAAGCTGGCACAGGGGGCCTCCGGAGGTATGGCTACACCTTC,CASSEAGTGGLRRYGYTF
TRBV11-2,TRBJ2-7,-,-,TGTGCCAGCAGCCCTAACAGGGTTGGGGAGCAGTACTTC,CASSPNRVGEQYF
TRBV5-1,TRBJ2-1,-,-,TGCGCCAGCAGCTTATACACCCGGGGGAATGAGCAGTTCTTC,CASSLYTRGNEQFF
TRBV28,TRBJ1-1,-,-,TGTGCCAGCAGAGAATCGAGTGAAGCTTTCTTT,CASRESSEAFF
TRBV9,TRBJ2-1,-,TRBD2,TGTGCCAGCAGCTCCCGGACTAGCGGGTCTAGGGGCAATGAGCAGTTCTTC,CASSSRTSGSRGNEQFF
TRBV28,TRBJ2-7,-,-,TGTGCCAGCAGGCGGAACCCCTCCTACGAGCAGTACTTC,CASRRNPSYEQYF
TRBV7-8,TRBJ2-1,-,-,TGTGCCAGCAGCAGTGGACTAGGGGGTGAGCAGTTCTTC,CASSSGLGGEQFF
TRBV6-1,TRBJ1-2,-,-,TGTGCCAGCACCTGGGGGGTTAACTATGGCTACACCTTC,CASTWGVNYGYTF